The 25 T cell receptor beta chains below were found in one sample sequenced in a study of Tregs in tolerant kidney transplant recipients. This table comes from immunoSEQ multiplex PCR, and its TCRdb copy is limited to in-frame clones, with some not included. The repertoire has over 60,000 clones, about 88% of them found once; the top ten carry about 0.37%. The material sequenced was CD4+ T cells from blood, taken before the transplant. The receptor source for this set is a human donor who received a combined kidney and bone marrow transplant.

This clone was seen once. The chain recombines TRBV5-1 with TRBJ2-1; 7 nucleotides match TRBD2. The CDR3 sequence is 15 residues long. The germline CDR1 and CDR2 sequences are SGHRS and YFSETQ. V lost 5 bases, J lost 2 bases, and 7 bases stayed unmatched. Here the CDR3 reads CASRFRDYTYNEQFF. The CDR3 DNA sequence: TGCGCCAGCAGGTTCCGGGACTACACCTACAATGAGCAGTTCTTC.

The chain recombines TRBV5-1 with TRBJ2-6; 8 bases are shared with TRBD1. Per the germline V gene, CDR1 is SGHRS and CDR2 is YFSETQ. This CDR3 comprises 16 residues. Losses at the gene ends were 4 bases for V and 2 bases for J; bases not matched to a gene: 5. Here the CDR3 reads CASSMLQGAGANVLTF. The DNA for the CDR3 is TGCGCCAGCAGCATGTTACAGGGGGCTGGGGCCAACGTCCTGACTTTC.

This sequence joins TRBV6-1 and TRBJ1-2; 7 bases line up with TRBD1. J lost 1 base, V lost 7 bases, and 6 bases had no gene match. CDR3 length equals 14 residues. Germline V CDR1 and CDR2: MNHNS, SASEGT. CDR3 sequence (DNA): TGTGCCAGCACCGAAGGGGACAGTAACTATGGCTACACCTTC. Translating gives CASTEGDSNYGYTF.

This clone appeared a single time. The chain uses TRBV4-2 and TRBJ2-7; tentatively, D is TRBD2 (6 bases). The CDR3 sequence is 15 residues long. The germline V gene has CDR1 LGHNA and CDR2 YNFKEQ. Trimming removed 0 bases from V and 5 bases from J, with 14 bases in between. CDR3 residues: CASSQDPPGRNEQYF. In nucleotides, the CDR3 is TGTGCCAGCAGCCAAGATCCTCCAGGGAGGAACGAGCAGTACTTC.

This sequence joins TRBV4-2 and TRBJ1-5, with TRBD1 as a possible D gene (6 bases). Germline V gene sequence: CDR1 LGHNA, CDR2 YNFKEQ. The V and J ends lost 0 bases and 5 bases respectively, with 23 bases between them. This CDR3 contains 19 residues. CDR3 loop: CASSQDKGGAQGLDQPQHF. In nucleotides, the CDR3 is TGTGCCAGCAGCCAAGATAAGGGGGGGGCCCAGGGACTAGATCAGCCCCAGCATTTT.

CDR3 region: CASSYFRDGTEAFF. As DNA, the CDR3 is TGTGCCAGCAGTTACTTCAGGGATGGTACTGAAGCTTTCTTT. The chain couples TRBV6-5 to TRBJ1-1, with D tentatively TRBD1 (5 bases). V lost 1 base and J lost 5, with 11 bases in between. This CDR3 has 14 amino acids. The V gene's germline CDR1 is MNHEY and CDR2 SVGAGI.

The genes are TRBV28 and TRBJ1-1, with 8 bases aligning to TRBD1. This CDR3 has 16 amino acids. With V trimmed by 5 bases and J by 0 bases, 8 bases remained unmatched. CDR1 MDHEN and CDR2 SYDVKM come from the germline V gene. In DNA form, the CDR3 reads TGTGCCAGCAGTCCACCGACAGGGGCCCTGAACACTGAAGCTTTCTTT. It specifies CASSPPTGALNTEAFF.

The chain combines TRBV5-1 with TRBJ2-3; no firm D call. V lost 4 bases, J lost 6 bases, and 21 bases lay in between. Germline CDR1 SGHRS, CDR2 YFSETQ. The CDR3 extends over 16 amino acids. The CDR3 bases are TGCGCCAGCAGCCTTCGAGCAACGGATCTCGGGGATACGCAGTATTTT. Protein product: CASSLRATDLGDTQYF. The whole variable domain, filled in from reference TRBV5-1 and TRBJ2-3, reads KAGVTQTPRYLIKTRGQQVTLSCSPISGHRSVSWYQQTPGQGLQFLFEYFSETQRNKGNFPGRFSGRQFSNSRSEMNVSTLELGDSALYLCASSLRATDLGDTQYFGPGTRLTVL.

V is TRBV28 and J is TRBJ1-3; TRBD1 matches at 12 bases. Unmatched junction bases numbered 1, after V lost 5 bases and J lost 2 bases. The CDR3 runs to 15 residues. Germline V gene lookup returns CDR1 MDHEN and CDR2 SYDVKM. The DNA of the CDR3 is TGTGCCAGCAGTGGGACAGGGGGCGCTGGAAACACCATATATTTT. It is translated as CASSGTGGAGNTIYF.

The CDR3 DNA sequence: TGCGCCAGCAGGCGGTCGGCTAGCGGTAACACCGGGGAGCTGTTTTTT. It translates to CASRRSASGNTGELFF. The chain couples TRBV5-1 to TRBJ2-2; the match to TRBD2 covers 7 bases. J gave up 2 bases and V 5 bases, and 9 bases lay outside the gene matches. The CDR3 has 16 residues. Germline V gene data show CDR1 as SGHRS and CDR2 as YFSETQ.

The chain combines TRBV10-3 with TRBJ2-2; 10 bases fit TRBD1. The V gene end was trimmed by 6 bases and the J gene end by 0 bases; junction bases not matched to a gene: 4. The germline CDR1 and CDR2 sequences are ENHRY and SYGVKD. CDR3 size: 16 residues. CDR3 DNA: TGTGCCATCAGAGGGGGACAGGGGACGAACACCGGGGAGCTGTTTTTT. Protein sequence: CAIRGGQGTNTGELFF.

CDR3 coding DNA: TGTGCCAGCAGCTTACCCCTACGGGGCTACACCTTC. Translated: CASSLPLRGYTF. The gene calls are TRBV7-9 and TRBJ1-2; D unresolved. The CDR3 consists of 12 residues. The germline V gene encodes CDR1 SEHNR and CDR2 FQNEAQ (reference sequence). Trimming shortened V by 2 bases and J by 8 bases, and 9 bases separated the two germline ends.

CDR3 sequence: CASSQANEKLFF. The DNA for the CDR3 is TGCGCCAGCTCCCAGGCTAATGAAAAACTGTTTTTT. This sequence joins TRBV10-2 and TRBJ1-4, with D unresolved. The CDR3 runs 12 residues. V was clipped by 8 bases and J by 3 bases, with 7 bases between them. The germline V gene has CDR1 WSHSY and CDR2 SAAADI.

The V gene is TRBV21-1, the J gene TRBJ1-2; the table names TRBD1, a call not compared with the DNA. TRBV21-1 is termed a pseudogene. This CDR3 is built from 16 residues. CDR3 region: CASSKVVRGQDYGYTF. CDR3 coding DNA: TGTGCCAGCAGCAAAGTAGTCAGGGGGCAGGACTATGGCTACACCTTC.

This rearrangement joins TRBV7-2 to TRBJ2-1; D not certain. This CDR3 has 15 amino acids. V lost 5 bases and J lost 3, with 14 bases in between. The germline gives CDR1 SGHTA, CDR2 FQGNSA. The CDR3 reads CASSEQTAFYNEQFF. CDR3 DNA: TGTGCCAGCAGCGAACAGACCGCATTCTACAATGAGCAGTTCTTC.

The J gene is TRBJ2-2, the V gene TRBV7-2; perhaps TRBD2 as D (6 bases). The CDR3 has 13 residues. CDR1 and CDR2 from the germline V gene are SGHTA and FQGNSA. V was cut by 6 bases and J by 7 bases, with 12 bases left in between. The CDR3 bases are TGTGCCAGCAGGAATGGGGGGATCGGGGAGCTGTTTTTT. This gives the protein CASRNGGIGELFF.

V and J are TRBV25-1 and TRBJ2-1; unclear D gene. V was shortened by 2 bases and J by 1 base, with 9 bases between the two germline ends. The CDR3 is 15 residues long. Germline V gene lookup returns CDR1 MGHDK and CDR2 SYGVNS. The CDR3 DNA sequence: TGTGCCAGCAGTGAAGTCCCGGGTTCCTACAATGAGCAGTTCTTC. The encoded protein is CASSEVPGSYNEQFF.

This chain uses TRBV2 with TRBJ2-3, with D possibly being TRBD2 (5 bases). V shed 8 bases and J shed 6 bases, with 15 bases lying between them. CDR1 and CDR2 (germline): SNHLY, FYNNEI. There are 13 residues in the CDR3. The CDR3 is CASEKRTGDTQYF. For the CDR3, the DNA is TGTGCCAGCGAGAAGCGGACTGGGGATACGCAGTATTTT.

The gene calls are TRBV5-4 and TRBJ2-7; maybe TRBD2 (6 bases). In germline, CDR1 is SGHNT, CDR2 YYREEE (reference sequence). V lost 0 bases, J lost 0 bases, and 13 bases lay in between. The CDR3 consists of 16 residues. The CDR3: CASSLEGSRGSYEQYF. CDR3 in DNA: TGTGCCAGCAGCTTGGAAGGCTCGCGGGGCTCCTACGAGCAGTACTTC.

The chain is built from TRBV30 and TRBJ1-3; the D gene is possibly TRBD1 (6 bases). Germline values: CDR1 GTSNPN, CDR2 SVGIG (reference sequence). The CDR3 extends over 14 amino acids. V shed 7 bases and J shed 4 bases, with 17 bases lying between them. The CDR3 nucleotides are TGTGCCTTCAACCCTACAGGGTTCGGAAACACCATATATTTT. Encoded protein: CAFNPTGFGNTIYF.

The J gene is TRBJ2-3, the V gene TRBV5-1, with TRBD2 identical over 10 bases. Germline-derived CDR1 and CDR2 are SGHRS and YFSETQ. J was trimmed by 0 bases and V by 0 bases; bases with no gene match: 7. The CDR3 sequence is 18 residues long. The DNA of the CDR3 is TGCGCCAGCAGCTTGGCCATAGCGGGAGGTACTAGCACAGATACGCAGTATTTT. Amino acids: CASSLAIAGGTSTDTQYF. Filled out from reference TRBV5-1 and TRBJ2-3, the complete variable domain reads KAGVTQTPRYLIKTRGQQVTLSCSPISGHRSVSWYQQTPGQGLQFLFEYFSETQRNKGNFPGRFSGRQFSNSRSEMNVSTLELGDSALYLCASSLAIAGGTSTDTQYFGPGTRLTVL.

The chain uses TRBV21-1 and TRBJ1-1. TRBV21-1 is flagged as a pseudogene. This CDR3 is built from 13 residues. The CDR3 DNA sequence: TGTGCCAGCAGCGGCGGGGATGTAACTGAAGCTTTCTTT. This gives the protein CASSGGDVTEAFF.

The chain carries TRBV10-3 and TRBJ2-1; 7 bases agree with TRBD2. Unmatched junction bases numbered 4, after V lost 4 bases and J lost 13 bases. The CDR3 runs 11 residues. Germline V gives CDR1 ENHRY, CDR2 SYGVKD. The CDR3 is CAISGERGQFF. In nucleotides, the CDR3 is TGTGCCATCAGTGGGGAGCGGGGACAGTTCTTC.

The gene calls are TRBV28 and TRBJ2-3, with D possibly being TRBD2 (6 bases). The length of the CDR3 is 12 residues. V gave up 4 bases and J gave up 5 bases, with 7 bases separating them. Germline V gives CDR1 MDHEN, CDR2 SYDVKM. The CDR3 DNA reads as TGTGCCAGCAGTTGGGGGGAAGATACGCAGTATTTT. This codes for CASSWGEDTQYF.

The rearrangement joins TRBV5-1 to TRBJ1-4, with TRBD1 as a possible D gene (5 bases). Trimming removed 3 bases at V and 7 bases at J, with 16 bases between. The CDR3 is 15 residues long. Germline CDR1 SGHRS, CDR2 YFSETQ. The CDR3 DNA reads as TGCGCCAGCAGCTCGGGGACTGGTGGTGGTGAAAAACTGTTTTTT. It is translated as CASSSGTGGGEKLFF.